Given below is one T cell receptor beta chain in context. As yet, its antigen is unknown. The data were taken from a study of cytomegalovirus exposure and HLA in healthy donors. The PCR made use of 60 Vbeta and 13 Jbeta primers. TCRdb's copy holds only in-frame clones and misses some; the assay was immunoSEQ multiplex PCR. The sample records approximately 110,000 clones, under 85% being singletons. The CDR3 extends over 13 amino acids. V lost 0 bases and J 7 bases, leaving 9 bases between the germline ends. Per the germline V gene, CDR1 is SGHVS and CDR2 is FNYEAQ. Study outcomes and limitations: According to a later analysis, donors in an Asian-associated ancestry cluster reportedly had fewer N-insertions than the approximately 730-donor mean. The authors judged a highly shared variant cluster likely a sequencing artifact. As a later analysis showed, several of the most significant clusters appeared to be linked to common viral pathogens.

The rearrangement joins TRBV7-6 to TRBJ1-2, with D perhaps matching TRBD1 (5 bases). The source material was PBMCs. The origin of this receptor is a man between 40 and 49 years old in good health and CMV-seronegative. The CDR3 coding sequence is TGTGCCAGCAGCTTAGCAGGGGCCAGTGGCTACACCTTC. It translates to CASSLAGASGYTF.